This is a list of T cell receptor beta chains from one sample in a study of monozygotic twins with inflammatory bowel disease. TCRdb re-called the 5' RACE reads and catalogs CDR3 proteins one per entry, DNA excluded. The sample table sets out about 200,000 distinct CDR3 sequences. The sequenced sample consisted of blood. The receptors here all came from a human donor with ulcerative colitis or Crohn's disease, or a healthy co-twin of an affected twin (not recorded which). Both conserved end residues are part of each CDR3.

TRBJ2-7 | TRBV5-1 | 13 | CASSGEGAYEQYF
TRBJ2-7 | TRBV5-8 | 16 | CASSFAGTFGSDEQYF
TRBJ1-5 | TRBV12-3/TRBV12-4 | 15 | CASSLVGGLNQPQHF
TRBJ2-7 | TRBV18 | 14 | CASSLGQFTYEQYF
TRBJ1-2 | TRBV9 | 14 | CASSVYDGNYGYTF
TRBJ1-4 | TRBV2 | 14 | CASSRPRDGEKLFF
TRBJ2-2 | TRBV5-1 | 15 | CASSPPGQHTGELFF
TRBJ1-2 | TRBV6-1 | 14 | CASSERRGANGYTF
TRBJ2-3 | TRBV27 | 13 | CASSLGGLNTQYF
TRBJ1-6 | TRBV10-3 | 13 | CAISEGVASPLHF
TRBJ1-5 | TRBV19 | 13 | CASSIFEEQPQHF
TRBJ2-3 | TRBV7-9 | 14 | CASLGGVSTDTQYF